Shown below are 27 T cell receptor beta chains from a single sample sequenced in a study of blood T cells in healthy people across ages. The use of a sample-barcoded 5' primer and a J-beta primer mix characterized a second PCR of roughly 6 to 11 cycles. TCRdb re-derived calls from the 5' RACE reads in MiXCR, one entry per CDR3 protein. The sample holds roughly 730,000 distinct CDR3 sequences, around three fifths seen once. Specimen: blood. These TCRs come from a man aged 40-55 years in good health.

This clonotype has only a few counts. The J gene is TRBJ2-3, the V gene TRBV20-1; TRBD1 matches 7 bases. The CDR3 extends over 15 amino acids. Trimming took 0 bases from V and 8 from J; bases not matched to a gene: 11. CDR1 DFQATT and CDR2 SNEGSKA come from the germline V gene (reference sequence). CDR3 DNA sequence: TGCAGTGCTAGAGATGCAGGGTGGACAGGAGGTACGCAGTATTTT. It specifies CSARDAGWTGGTQYF.

The chain carries TRBV7-3 and TRBJ2-1; the D call may be TRBD1 or TRBD2 (5 bases each). The CDR3 spans 16 residues. V gave up 4 bases and J gave up 4 bases, with 17 bases separating them. Germline V gene lookup returns CDR1 SGHTA and CDR2 FQGTGA. CDR3 residues: CASSSTGAMGYNEQFF. The CDR3 DNA sequence: TGTGCCAGCAGCTCTACCGGGGCCATGGGTTACAATGAGCAGTTCTTC.

Concerning this clonotype: Given a much more abundant clone one base away, this may be a read error. The chain joins TRBV4-3 to TRBJ2-7; TRBD2 matches 8 bases. The V and J ends lost 0 bases and 5 bases, in that order; junction bases with no gene match: 9. The CDR3 extends over 16 amino acids. Germline loops: CDR1 LGHNA, CDR2 YSLEER. The DNA for the CDR3 is TGCGCCAGCAGCCAAGAACTAGCGGTAGACGTAAACGAGCAGTACTTC. This sequence encodes CASSQELAVDVNEQYF.

V and J are TRBV29-1 and TRBJ1-2; no reliable D call. CDR1 and CDR2 from the germline V gene are SQVTM and ANQGSEA. The CDR3 spans 13 residues. Trimming took 7 bases from V and 4 from J, leaving 16 bases between them. CDR3 sequence (DNA): TGCAGCGACGAAGGGAACTTCGGCTATGGCTACACCTTC. It is translated as CSDEGNFGYGYTF.

CDR3 nucleotide sequence: TGTGCCAGCAGTCGTCCGGGGGGCCCGTTAGGCTACACCTTC. Translation: CASSRPGGPLGYTF. V gene TRBV27 combines with J gene TRBJ1-2; weak D call: TRBD1 (6 bases). The CDR3 is 14 amino acids. Trimming pared 5 bases from V and 8 bases from J, leaving 18 bases between. Germline-derived CDR1 and CDR2 are MNHEY and SMNVEV (reference sequence).

The CDR3 DNA sequence: TGCGCCAGCAGCCTGGGGAAGGGGGCCTACGAGCAGTACTTC. Its protein is CASSLGKGAYEQYF. The rearrangement uses TRBV4-3 and TRBJ2-7; D perhaps matches TRBD1 (6 bases). V dropped 4 bases and J dropped 2 bases, with 12 bases sitting between them. The CDR3 runs 14 residues. Looked up from germline, CDR1 is LGHNA and CDR2 is YSLEER.

This chain joins TRBV29-1 and TRBJ2-3; D gene ambiguous. This CDR3 comprises 12 residues. Germline V lookup: CDR1 SQVTM, CDR2 ANQGSEA. Trimming pared 4 bases from V and 3 bases from J, leaving 8 bases between. CDR3 protein: CSVGLLTDTQYF. CDR3 in DNA: TGCAGCGTTGGGCTGCTGACAGATACGCAGTATTTT.

The rearrangement joins TRBV12-3 or TRBV12-4 to TRBJ1-6, with D maybe TRBD1 (6 bases). Trimming removed 3 bases at V and 9 bases at J, with 12 bases between. This CDR3 comprises 14 residues. CDR3 sequence reads: CASSLNPRGSPLHF. CDR3 nucleotides: TGTGCCAGCAGTTTGAACCCCAGGGGTTCACCCCTCCACTTT.

The chain is built from TRBV10-2 and TRBJ2-2; 14 bases are shared with TRBD2. The CDR3 consists of 17 residues. Germline CDR1 WSHSY, CDR2 SAAADI. V trimming: 2 bases; J trimming: 5 bases; junction bases outside the gene matches: 4. DNA of the CDR3: TGCGCCAGCAGTGAGGGGACTAGCGGGAGAAATACCGGGGAGCTGTTTTTT. Encoded protein: CASSEGTSGRNTGELFF.

There are a few counts of this clonotype. The V call is TRBV11-2, the J call TRBJ2-1; D may be TRBD2 (5 bases). The CDR3 sequence is 15 residues long. Per the germline V gene, CDR1 is SGHAT and CDR2 is FQNNGV. The V gene lost 5 bases and the J gene lost 8 bases, with 19 bases spanning the gap. The CDR3 here is CASSLQSTRAYEQFF. In DNA, the CDR3 is TGTGCCAGCAGCCTCCAGTCCACGAGGGCGTATGAGCAGTTCTTC.

The chain is built from TRBV9 and TRBJ1-6; possibly TRBD1 for D (5 bases). V was shortened by 0 bases and J by 5 bases, with 12 bases between the two germline ends. CDR1 and CDR2 (germline): SGDLS, YYNGEE. CDR3 length: 16 residues. CDR3 amino acids: CASSVGVGADNSPLHF. CDR3 DNA sequence: TGTGCCAGCAGCGTAGGGGTCGGGGCGGATAATTCACCCCTCCACTTT. The full variable domain, completed using reference TRBV9 and TRBJ1-6, is DSGVTQTPKHLITATGQRVTLRCSPRSGDLSVYWYQQSLDQGLQFLIQYYNGEERAKGNILERFSAQQFPDLHSELNLSSLELGDSALYFCASSVGVGADNSPLHFGNGTRLTVT.

The gene calls are TRBV7-3 and TRBJ1-5, with D possibly matching TRBD1 (5 bases). This CDR3 comprises 12 residues. V was shortened by 11 bases and J by 4 bases, with 12 bases between the two germline ends. The germline CDR1 and CDR2 sequences are SGHTA and FQGTGA. CDR3 residues: CAGTGLNQPQHF. CDR3 nucleotide sequence: TGTGCCGGGACTGGGTTGAATCAGCCCCAGCATTTT.

In DNA, the CDR3 is TGCAGCGTTGGGGGGACAGGGGTTTCCGGGGAGCTGTTTTTT. Its translation: CSVGGTGVSGELFF. The chain recombines TRBV29-1 with TRBJ2-2, with TRBD1 matching over 10 bases. This CDR3 is built from 14 residues. The germline gives CDR1 SQVTM, CDR2 ANQGSEA. V dropped 4 bases and J dropped 6; count of bases not matched to a gene: 5.

V usage is TRBV9 and J usage is TRBJ2-5; D might be TRBD2 (6 bases). The V and J ends lost 0 bases and 11 bases respectively, with 14 bases between them. Germline V gives CDR1 SGDLS, CDR2 YYNGEE. CDR3 length: 13 amino acids. As DNA, the CDR3 is TGTGCCAGCAGCGTAGGGAGGGGCGGTGAGCAGTACTTC. This codes for CASSVGRGGEQYF.

This chain connects TRBV7-2 to TRBJ1-4, with TRBD1 as a possible D gene (6 bases). The V gene's germline CDR1 is SGHTA and CDR2 FQGNSA. The CDR3 is 16 residues long. Deletions cut 2 bases from V and 6 bases from J, with 16 bases between. The CDR3 coding sequence is TGTGCCAGCAGCTTAAGCGGGGCCAGGGGAGATGAAAAACTGTTTTTT. Encoded protein: CASSLSGARGDEKLFF.

This clonotype was seen ten or more times. This sequence joins TRBV20-1 and TRBJ2-4, with 10 nucleotides matching TRBD2. Germline V gives CDR1 DFQATT, CDR2 SNEGSKA (reference sequence). The ends lost 6 bases at V and 7 bases at J; junction bases unmatched: 9. CDR3 length equals 14 residues. The CDR3 protein is CSATGAGGNNIQYF. DNA for the CDR3: TGCAGTGCCACCGGAGCGGGGGGGAATAACATTCAGTACTTC.

The rearrangement uses TRBV28 and TRBJ2-1; 14 bases line up with TRBD2. Unmatched junction bases numbered 8, after V lost 11 bases and J lost 5 bases. Germline V lookup: CDR1 MDHEN, CDR2 SYDVKM. The CDR3 is made up of 15 amino acids. CDR3 nucleotide sequence: TGTGCCGTACCGGGACTAGCGGGAGTTGACAATGAGCAGTTCTTC. Protein sequence: CAVPGLAGVDNEQFF.

The genes are TRBV5-1 and TRBJ2-1, with D tentatively TRBD1 (6 bases). The V gene lost 1 base and the J gene lost 6 bases, with 20 bases spanning the gap. The CDR3 loop spans 17 amino acids. Looked up from germline, CDR1 is SGHRS and CDR2 is YFSETQ. CDR3 DNA sequence: TGCGCCAGCAGCTTGCTAGGAAGGCCAGGGGATGGCAATGAGCAGTTCTTC. This encodes CASSLLGRPGDGNEQFF.

The J gene is TRBJ2-5, the V gene TRBV4-2; D is tentatively TRBD1 or TRBD2 (5 bases each). Trimming cost V 4 bases and J 2 bases, with 20 bases left between them. Germline lookup yields CDR1 LGHNA and CDR2 YNFKEQ. CDR3 length equals 17 residues. The CDR3 reads CASSPSWGTKLQETQYF. DNA of the CDR3: TGTGCCAGCAGCCCCTCTTGGGGGACGAAATTACAAGAGACCCAGTACTTC.

V is TRBV6-4 and J is TRBJ2-7, with D perhaps matching TRBD2 (5 bases). V lost 7 bases and J lost 0, with 16 bases in between. CDR3 length: 15 amino acids. The germline gives CDR1 MRHNA, CDR2 SNTAGT. The CDR3 nucleotides read TGTGCCAGCACCGATCCCGCGGGTGGCTCCTACGAGCAGTACTTC. Translation gives CASTDPAGGSYEQYF.

The chain combines TRBV6-1 with TRBJ2-3, with 7 bases lining up with TRBD1. V shed 3 bases, J shed 5 bases, and the junction held 5 bases outside the gene matches. The germline gives CDR1 MNHNS, CDR2 SASEGT. The CDR3 sequence is 14 residues long. DNA for the CDR3: TGTGCCAGCAGTGACCGGGACAGAGTAGATACGCAGTATTTT. As protein: CASSDRDRVDTQYF.

The CDR3 loop is CASSQDPMDSSLLFYYGYTF. The DNA of the CDR3 is TGTGCCAGCAGCCAAGATCCCATGGACAGTAGTCTTCTCTTCTACTATGGCTACACCTTC. The V gene is TRBV3-1, the J gene TRBJ1-2, with D perhaps matching TRBD1 (6 bases). The germline CDR1 and CDR2 sequences are LGHDT and YNNKEL (reference sequence). The CDR3 loop spans 20 amino acids. V lost 0 bases to trimming and J lost 3 bases, with 26 bases between them.

The genes are TRBV13 and TRBJ1-2; TRBD1 matches at 8 bases. The trim removed 5 bases at V and 6 bases at J, leaving 14 bases unmatched. This CDR3 is built from 16 residues. Germline CDR1 and CDR2: PRHDT and FYEKMQ (reference sequence). The CDR3 loop is CASSPGTGGGFDGYTF. The CDR3, as DNA: TGTGCCAGCAGCCCTGGGACAGGTGGGGGTTTCGATGGCTACACCTTC.

The chain has TRBV9 and TRBJ2-7; weak D call: TRBD1 (6 bases). From germline, CDR1 is SGDLS and CDR2 YYNGEE. CDR3 length: 15 amino acids. V was trimmed by 4 bases and J by 2 bases, leaving 16 bases between them. The CDR3 here is CASSSTDRPPYEQYF. CDR3 bases: TGTGCCAGCAGCTCAACGGACAGACCTCCCTACGAGCAGTACTTC.

V and J are TRBV20-1 and TRBJ1-2; weak D call: TRBD1 (5 bases). V was cut by 0 bases and J by 4 bases, with 9 bases left in between. The CDR3 covers 13 residues. The germline V gene has CDR1 DFQATT and CDR2 SNEGSKA (reference sequence). The CDR3, as DNA: TGCAGTGCTAGAGATGGGGGAGCCTATGGCTACACCTTC. This codes for CSARDGGAYGYTF.

This clonotype has a handful of counts. This chain links TRBV7-2 with TRBJ1-5; 9 bases align to TRBD1. Losses at the gene ends were 5 bases for V and 5 bases for J; bases not matched to a gene: 7. Germline V CDR1 and CDR2: SGHTA, FQGNSA. This CDR3 has 15 residues. The CDR3 nucleotides read TGTGCCAGCAGCGCTCGACAGGGGGGGGATCAGCCCCAGCATTTT. Translating it yields CASSARQGGDQPQHF.

As for this clonotype: A much more abundant neighbour one base away suggests this may be a read error. The chain has TRBV27 and TRBJ2-1, with D hard to call. This CDR3 has 11 residues. From germline, CDR1 is MNHEY and CDR2 SMNVEV (reference sequence). As DNA, the CDR3 is TGTGCCAGCCGGAAGAACAAGGAGCAGTTCTTC. The encoded protein is CASRKNKEQFF.